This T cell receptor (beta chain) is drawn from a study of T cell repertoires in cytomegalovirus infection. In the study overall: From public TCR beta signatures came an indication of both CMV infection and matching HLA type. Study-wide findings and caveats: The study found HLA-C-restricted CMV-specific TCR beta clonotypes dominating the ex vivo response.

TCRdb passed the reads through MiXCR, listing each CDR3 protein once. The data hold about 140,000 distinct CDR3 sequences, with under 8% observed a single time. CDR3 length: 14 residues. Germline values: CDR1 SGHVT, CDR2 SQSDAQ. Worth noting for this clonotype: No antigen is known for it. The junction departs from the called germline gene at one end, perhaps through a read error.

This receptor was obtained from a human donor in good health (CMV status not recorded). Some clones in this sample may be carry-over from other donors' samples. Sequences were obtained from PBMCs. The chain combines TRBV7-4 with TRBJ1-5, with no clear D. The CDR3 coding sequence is TGTGCCAGCACCTTAGCCCACGGATATCAGCCCCAGCATTTT. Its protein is CASTLAHGYQPQHF.